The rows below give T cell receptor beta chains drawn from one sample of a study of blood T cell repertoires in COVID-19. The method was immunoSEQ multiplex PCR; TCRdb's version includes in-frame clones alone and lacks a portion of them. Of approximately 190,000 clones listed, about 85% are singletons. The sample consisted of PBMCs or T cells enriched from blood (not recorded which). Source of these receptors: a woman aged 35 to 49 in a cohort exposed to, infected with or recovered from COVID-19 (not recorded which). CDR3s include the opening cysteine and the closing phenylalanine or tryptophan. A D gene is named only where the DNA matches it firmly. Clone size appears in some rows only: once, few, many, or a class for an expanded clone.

TGTGCCAGCAGCAACTCTGGGCGGGCAGATAGAAACATTCAGTACTTC CASSNSGRADRNIQYF - TRBV11-2 - TRBJ2-4
TGTGCCAGCAGTTACCCGGACAGGGCCTACGAGCAGTACTTC CASSYPDRAYEQYF TRBD1 TRBV6-5 - TRBJ2-7
TGTGCCAGTAGTTGGTCAGGGGGAGTGGGTCAGCCCCAGCATTTT CASSWSGGVGQPQHF TRBD1 TRBV19 - TRBJ1-5
TGTGCCAGTAGCCATGGGCTGGGGGCCGCCTACGAGCAGTACTTC CASSHGLGAAYEQYF - TRBV19 - TRBJ2-7
TGTGCCAGCAGATACAGGGGGCTGGGGGAGACCCAGTACTTC CASRYRGLGETQYF TRBD1 TRBV6-5 - TRBJ2-5
TGTGCCAGCAGGGGGACAGGGATGAACACTGAAGCTTTCTTT CASRGTGMNTEAFF TRBD1 TRBV2 - TRBJ1-1
TGTGCCAGCAGCTTGGGAGTCTCCTACAATGAGCAGTTCTTC CASSLGVSYNEQFF - TRBV5-5 once TRBJ2-1
TGTGCCAGCAGTTCCGGACAGGGGGCCGTTCGTGGAAACACCATATATTTT CASSSGQGAVRGNTIYF TRBD1 TRBV28 - TRBJ1-3
TGTGCCACTCAGGAGGCCAGCCACTATAATTCACCCCTCCACTTT CATQEASHYNSPLHF - TRBV27 - TRBJ1-6
TGTGCCAGCAGCTTGATCGAGACAGGGAAGCAAGGAAACACCATATATTTT CASSLIETGKQGNTIYF TRBD1 TRBV7-9 - TRBJ1-3
TGTGCCAGCAGCTTAGAGTGGGGACAGGGCCCCTACGAGCAGTACTTC CASSLEWGQGPYEQYF TRBD1 TRBV11-2 - TRBJ2-7
TGTGCCAGTACGACAGGAGAGAGCTCTGGAAACACCATATATTTT CASTTGESSGNTIYF - TRBV19 - TRBJ1-3
TGTGCCAGCAGCGCTAACCAGGGGGTGGCTGAAGCTTTCTTT CASSANQGVAEAFF TRBD1 TRBV7-9 - TRBJ1-1
TGCGCCAGCAGTGGTAGCGGGAGGTACAATGAGCAGTTCTTC CASSGSGRYNEQFF TRBD2 TRBV10-1 - TRBJ2-1
TGCGCCAGCAGCTTGGTGACAGGGGAAGGGAGTTTCGGGTCCACAGATACGCAGTATTTT CASSLVTGEGSFGSTDTQYF TRBD1 TRBV5-1 - TRBJ2-3
TGTGCCAGCAGCTTACTAGCCCCAACCTCCTACAATGAGCAGTTCTTC CASSLLAPTSYNEQFF - TRBV7-6 - TRBJ2-1
TGTGCCAGTAGTATCGGACAGAGCCCCAATCAGCCCCAGCATTTT CASSIGQSPNQPQHF - TRBV19 - TRBJ1-5
TGTGCCAGCAGCTTAGTAGGGTCAGGGGGTAGGTCCTACAATGAGCAGTTCTTC CASSLVGSGGRSYNEQFF TRBD1 TRBV7-8 - TRBJ2-1
TGTGCCAGCAGCCCTTGGACAGAAAACACTGAAGCTTTCTTT CASSPWTENTEAFF - TRBV3-1/TRBV3-2 - TRBJ1-1
TGTGCCAGCTCACCACCGGGGACAGGGGGGCCCTCGGTACATGGCTACACCTTC CASSPPGTGGPSVHGYTF TRBD1 TRBV18 - TRBJ1-2
TGTGCCAGCAGCCCAGGACTAGCGGGGCAGACCTACAATGAGCAGTTCTTC CASSPGLAGQTYNEQFF - TRBV12-1 - TRBJ2-1
TGTGCCAGCAGCTTAGGTACTAATGAGCAGTTCTTC CASSLGTNEQFF - TRBV7-9 - TRBJ2-1
TGTGCCAGCAGTTTATCTGGCAGGCTTAGCAATCAGCCCCAGCATTTT CASSLSGRLSNQPQHF - TRBV27 - TRBJ1-5
TGTGCCAGCAGCTATTTCGACATTAACACTGAAGCTTTCTTT CASSYFDINTEAFF - TRBV13 - TRBJ1-1
TGTGCCAGTAGGCGAATCCTCCGGGACTACACTCGCGAGCAGTACTTC CASRRILRDYTREQYF TRBD2 TRBV19 - TRBJ2-7
TGTGCCAGCAGTTTACAGGGCTACGGCACTGAAGCTTTCTTT CASSLQGYGTEAFF - TRBV28 - TRBJ1-1
TGTGCCTGGAGAACGGTAGCGGATATATACGAGCAGTACTTC CAWRTVADIYEQYF - TRBV30 - TRBJ2-7
TGTGCCAGCAGCGTAGGGCTGGGCCCCACAGATACGCAGTATTTT CASSVGLGPTDTQYF - TRBV9 - TRBJ2-3
TGTGCCAGCAGCGGGGGTTTTGGCAATCAGCCCCAGCATTTT CASSGGFGNQPQHF - TRBV28 few TRBJ1-5
TGCAGCGTTCTTGGGCTCACTGAAGCTTTCTTT CSVLGLTEAFF - TRBV29-1 - TRBJ1-1
TGTGCCAGTAGTAGCTACAGGGTTTACACTGAAGCTTTCTTT CASSSYRVYTEAFF - TRBV19 - TRBJ1-1
TGTGCCAGCAGTTACGTTGGGGGCTTGCAGCCCCAGCATTTT CASSYVGGLQPQHF - TRBV6-2/TRBV6-3 once TRBJ1-5
TGTGCCAGCAGCTTAGCGGGGACAGGGGGCACTGAAGCTTTCTTT CASSLAGTGGTEAFF TRBD1 TRBV7-9 - TRBJ1-1
TGTGCCAGCAGTCCGGGGACTAGCGGTCAAGAGACCCAGTACTTC CASSPGTSGQETQYF TRBD2 TRBV28 - TRBJ2-5
TGCAGCGCCACACCAAGGACAGCCACTATGAACACTGAAGCTTTCTTT CSATPRTATMNTEAFF - TRBV29-1 - TRBJ1-1
TGTGCCACCAGCAGAGCGGACAAAGCGAACTATGGCTACACCTTC CATSRADKANYGYTF - TRBV15 - TRBJ1-2
TGTGCCAGTAGTATCGGCGGGAGTTACAATGAGCAGTTCTTC CASSIGGSYNEQFF TRBD2 TRBV19 - TRBJ2-1
TGTGCCAGCAGTGGACAGGGGAACACTGAAGCTTTCTTT CASSGQGNTEAFF TRBD1 TRBV2 once TRBJ1-1
TGTGCCAGCGGGACTAGGCGGTCGAGCTCCTACGAGCAGTACTTC CASGTRRSSSYEQYF TRBD2 TRBV13 - TRBJ2-7
TGTGCCAGCAGCCAAGTCTTCCCTCAGGGGCACGGCTACACCTTC CASSQVFPQGHGYTF - TRBV3-1/TRBV3-2 - TRBJ1-2
TGTGCCAGCAGCTTTATATTGGGTGGGGACTGGAGGGCCACCGGGGAGCTGTTTTTT CASSFILGGDWRATGELFF - TRBV11-2 once TRBJ2-2
TGTGCCAGCAGCCAAACCAGCGGGGGGGCCACTAACCAAGAGACCCAGTACTTC CASSQTSGGATNQETQYF TRBD2 TRBV28 - TRBJ2-5
TGTGCCAGCAGCTTTAGTGGGGGCAGCACAGATACGCAGTATTTT CASSFSGGSTDTQYF - TRBV5-8 - TRBJ2-3
TGTGCCAGTCAGGCCCTCTCTGGGGCCAACGTCCTGACTTTC CASQALSGANVLTF - TRBV28 - TRBJ2-6
TGTGCCAGCAGCCAAGAATTGAAGGGGCGCTCCGGAAACACCATATATTTT CASSQELKGRSGNTIYF - TRBV3-1/TRBV3-2 - TRBJ1-3
TGTGCCAGCAGTCCCGGGACAGTTCCCTCCTACAATGAGCAGTTCTTC CASSPGTVPSYNEQFF TRBD1 TRBV27 - TRBJ2-1
TGTGCCAGCAGCGTCCAGGGATATAGCAATCAGCCCCAGCATTTT CASSVQGYSNQPQHF - TRBV9 - TRBJ1-5
TGCGCCAGCTTTCACAGATCCTCCTACAATGAGCAGTTCTTC CASFHRSSYNEQFF - TRBV10-1 once TRBJ2-1
TGTGCCAGCAGTTTAGACAGCAGGTTCACTGAAGCTTTCTTT CASSLDSRFTEAFF - TRBV28 - TRBJ1-1
TGCGCCAGCAGCTTGGACCAGTCAGGGGCGGGAAACACCATATATTTT CASSLDQSGAGNTIYF - TRBV5-1 - TRBJ1-3
TGTGCCAGTAGTGGACTAGCGGGAGGTTACAATGAGCAGTTCTTC CASSGLAGGYNEQFF TRBD2 TRBV19 - TRBJ2-1
TGTGCCAGCGAACCTTTCGGGGTTAACTATGGCTACACCTTC CASEPFGVNYGYTF - TRBV5-4 many TRBJ1-2